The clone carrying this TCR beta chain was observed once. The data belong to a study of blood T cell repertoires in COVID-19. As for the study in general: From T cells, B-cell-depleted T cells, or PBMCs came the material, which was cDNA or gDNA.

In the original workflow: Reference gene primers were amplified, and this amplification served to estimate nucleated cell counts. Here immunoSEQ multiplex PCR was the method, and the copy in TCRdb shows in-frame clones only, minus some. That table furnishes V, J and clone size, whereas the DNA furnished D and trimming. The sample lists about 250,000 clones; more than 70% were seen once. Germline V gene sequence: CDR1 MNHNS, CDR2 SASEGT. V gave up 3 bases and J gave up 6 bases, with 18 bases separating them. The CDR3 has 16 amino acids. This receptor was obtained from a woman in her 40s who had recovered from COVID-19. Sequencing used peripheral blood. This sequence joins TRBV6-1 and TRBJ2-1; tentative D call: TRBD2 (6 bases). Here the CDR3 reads CASSDPARGRPNEQFF. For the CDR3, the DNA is TGTGCCAGCAGTGACCCAGCGCGGGGCAGACCCAATGAGCAGTTCTTC.